This T cell receptor (beta chain) originates from a study of blood T cell repertoires in COVID-19 (TCRdb year 2020). Describing the broader study: The collaborator samples originated in the United States, Italy and Spain and spanned the acute and convalescent phases of COVID-19. The samples were drawn from the first 160 participants of the ongoing ImmuneRACE study and from under 1,500 subjects provided by 6 global collaborators. Deeply sampled blood TCRbeta repertoires from subjects exposed to, actively infected with, or recovered from COVID-19 were included in the dataset. The repertoires were made available in a free public database intended to serve as a resource for research on the immune response to SARS-CoV-2. Where available, HLA class I and class II types were taken from metadata supplied by the sample provider and were not determined by assay-based typing. The prospective study material was composed of cDNA or gDNA derived from T cells, B-cell-depleted T cells, or PBMCs. Nearly every sample came with metadata listing a de-identified subject ID, COVID-19 status, age in years and sex. Overall results and qualifications from the work: The amount of clinical and demographic metadata varied by source and participant and was provided uncurated.

The immunoSEQ Assay, a bias-controlled multiplex PCR, was used to amplify TCRbeta CDR3 regions from genomic DNA. Processing in the source paper ran as follows. Within the assay, amplification of reference gene primers was used to estimate how many nucleated cells each sample contained. To quantify the absolute abundance of each unique TCRbeta CDR3 rearrangement, sequence reads were collapsed and filtered. For each sample, productive Simpson clonality was calculated as the square root of Simpson's diversity index across productive rearrangements. The table was pulled from immuneACCESS by TCRdb, which kept in-frame rearrangements only. Such tables lose some clones; where checked, under half of the loss comes from unresolved V genes, and the rest has no known cause. The V and J calls and the clone size are those of that table, but D and trimming were determined from the DNA. The sample has approximately 390,000 clones on record, 85% to 90% of them singletons. The ten largest account for about 10% of the sample.

To note about this clone: The specificity of this receptor is unknown. One base away there is no much larger clone; base qualities are not given.

From the cysteine up to the phenylalanine, the CDR3 has a length of 13 residues. Only CDR3 DNA remains: 39 bases, in frame from the first base. The germline V gene (reference sequence) specifies LNHDA as CDR1 and SQIVND as CDR2. V loses 3 bases, J loses 2 bases, and the germline ends lie 8 bases apart. Enrolling through a virtual design, the prospective study's participants ranged in age from roughly 18 to 89 years and lived across some 23 United States geographic areas. Cohort assignment in the prospective study relied on participant-reported clinical history from a screening survey and a study questionnaire. ImmuneRACE Cohort 3 recovered participants were defined by two consecutive negative NP/OP PCR tests, healthcare professional clearance, or symptom resolution. In the prospective study, whole blood, serum and a nasopharyngeal or oropharyngeal swab were collected from each participant by mobile phlebotomists. Over a roughly 2-month period, participants in the prospective study had the option of providing additional blood draws and questionnaires. Prospective study blood samples were shipped either frozen or at room temperature before DNA extraction.

The sample consisted of PBMCs or T cells enriched from blood (not recorded which). The receptor chain draws on TRBV19 and TRBJ2-7; perhaps TRBD1 is the D gene, with 6 bases matching. The TCR sequence derives from a woman in her fifties or sixties who had recovered from COVID-19. CDR3 reads: CASSMKGAYEQYF. The DNA reads TGTGCCAGTAGTATGAAGGGGGCCTACGAGCAGTACTTC. When the CDR3 is completed using the reference TRBV19 and TRBJ2-7 genes on either side, the full variable domain is DGGITQSPKYLFRKEGQNVTLSCEQNLNHDAMYWYRQDPGQGLRLIYYSQIVNDFQKGDIAEGYSVSREKKESFPLTVTSAQKNPTAFYLCASSMKGAYEQYFGPGTRLTVT.